The next 31 T cell receptor beta chains were all read from a single sample in a study of blood T cell repertoires in COVID-19. Only in-frame clones appear in the TCRdb table, and some are missing; sequencing was by immunoSEQ multiplex PCR. The data show hundreds of thousands of clones, with roughly 85% seen just once and 2.6% held by the top ten. Sequenced sample: peripheral blood. The receptors were gathered from a woman between 65 and 79 years old with active or convalescent COVID-19.

The chain couples TRBV28 to TRBJ1-3, with D maybe TRBD1 (6 bases). Trimming shortened V by 6 bases and J by 0 bases, and 9 bases separated the two germline ends. The CDR3 has 14 residues. Looked up from germline, CDR1 is MDHEN and CDR2 is SYDVKM. The CDR3 protein is CASRDSFSGNTIYF. CDR3 DNA sequence: TGTGCCAGCAGGGACAGTTTCTCTGGAAACACCATATATTTT.

This clone was seen a single time. The chain recombines TRBV11-2 with TRBJ2-7; 11 bases are shared with TRBD2. Germline loops: CDR1 SGHAT, CDR2 FQNNGV. The CDR3 covers 15 residues. V trimming: 5 bases; J trimming: 4 bases; junction bases outside the gene matches: 7. The DNA for the CDR3 is TGTGCCAGCAGCGAGAGACTAGCGGGATTATACGAGCAGTACTTC. Protein: CASSERLAGLYEQYF. Full variable domain (missing parts from reference TRBV11-2 and TRBJ2-7): EAGVAQSPRYKIIEKRQSVAFWCNPISGHATLYWYQQILGQGPKLLIQFQNNGVVDDSQLPKDRFSAERLKGVDSTLKIQPAKLEDSAVYLCASSERLAGLYEQYFGPGTRLTVT.

This clone was found once. The chain combines TRBV19 with TRBJ2-7; 8 nucleotides match TRBD1. CDR3 length: 17 amino acids. J lost 2 bases, V lost 5 bases, and 14 bases had no gene match. Germline CDR1 reads LNHDA; CDR2 reads SQIVND (reference sequence). CDR3: CASSPDTGTGLPYEQYF. Written as DNA, the CDR3 is TGTGCCAGTAGTCCAGACACCGGGACAGGTCTTCCCTACGAGCAGTACTTC.

This clone occurred once. J is TRBJ1-2 and V is TRBV4-3, with D tentatively TRBD1 (6 bases). The germline CDR1 and CDR2 sequences are LGHNA and YSLEER. V was cut by 0 bases and J by 4 bases, with 15 bases left in between. This CDR3 is 16 amino acids long. CDR3 loop: CASSQEQGRTLYGYTF. The DNA for the CDR3 is TGCGCCAGCAGCCAAGAACAGGGTCGTACGCTCTATGGCTACACCTTC.

The chain links TRBV2 to TRBJ2-1; 9 positions match TRBD2. Germline CDR1 SNHLY, CDR2 FYNNEI. The J segment lost 2 bases and the V segment lost 7 bases, leaving 3 bases of the junction unmatched. The CDR3 runs 14 residues. The CDR3 nucleotides are TGTGCCAGCAAGGGCGGGGGGGCCTACAATGAGCAGTTCTTC. This sequence encodes CASKGGGAYNEQFF.

The chain has TRBV2 and TRBJ2-2; 10 nucleotides agree with TRBD1. Germline trimming cut 7 bases from V and 7 bases from J; bases unmatched to any gene: 6. The germline V gene has CDR1 SNHLY and CDR2 FYNNEI. The CDR3 sequence is 14 residues long. The CDR3 reads CASTRQGAIGELFF. CDR3 nucleotides: TGTGCCAGCACTCGACAGGGGGCTATCGGGGAGCTGTTTTTT.

This chain links TRBV2 with TRBJ2-5; no clear D gene. Germline V CDR1 and CDR2: SNHLY, FYNNEI. Trimming shortened V by 6 bases and J by 5 bases, and 7 bases separated the two germline ends. This CDR3 spans 11 amino acids. The CDR3 sequence is CASSAEETQYF. The CDR3 coding sequence is TGTGCCAGCAGCGCGGAGGAGACCCAGTACTTC.

The gene calls are TRBV11-3 and TRBJ2-2; 8 bases are a match to TRBD1. CDR1 and CDR2 (germline): SGHNT, YENEEA. The CDR3 extends over 15 amino acids. The ends lost 7 bases at V and 0 bases at J; junction bases unmatched: 4. Written as DNA, the CDR3 is TGTGCCAGCACAGAGGGACAGGCGAACACCGGGGAGCTGTTTTTT. It encodes CASTEGQANTGELFF. Full variable domain (remainder filled in from reference TRBV11-3 and TRBJ2-2): EAGVVQSPRYKIIEKKQPVAFWCNPISGHNTLYWYLQNLGQGPELLIRYENEEAVDDSQLPKDRFSAERLKGVDSTLKIQPAELGDSAVYLCASTEGQANTGELFFGEGSRLTVL.

V usage is TRBV19 and J usage is TRBJ1-5; 7 bases align to TRBD1. The CDR3 runs 15 residues. Per the germline V gene, CDR1 is LNHDA and CDR2 is SQIVND (reference sequence). Trimming removed 8 bases from V and 11 bases from J; junction bases left unmatched: 18. The CDR3 region has the DNA TGTGCCAGTCGGGCGGGTGGGACAGTCGAATCAGCCCAGCATTTT. Translating it yields CASRAGGTVESAQHF. Combining the CDR3 with reference TRBV19 and TRBJ1-5 gives the whole variable domain DGGITQSPKYLFRKEGQNVTLSCEQNLNHDAMYWYRQDPGQGLRLIYYSQIVNDFQKGDIAEGYSVSREKKESFPLTVTSAQKNPTAFYLCASRAGGTVESAQHFGDGTRLSIL.

V is TRBV6-5 and J is TRBJ1-4; D not certain. V was cut by 4 bases and J by 3 bases, with 12 bases left in between. Germline assignment: CDR1 MNHEY and CDR2 SVGAGI. The length of the CDR3 is 15 residues. In DNA form, the CDR3 reads TGTGCCAGCAGTTCTGGGTCTGCGGCTAATGAAAAACTGTTTTTT. Amino acid sequence: CASSSGSAANEKLFF.

This clone was counted ten times or more. The chain combines TRBV27 with TRBJ2-4, with D possibly TRBD2 on 7 matching bases. This CDR3 has 17 residues. Trimming pared 6 bases from V and 5 bases from J, leaving 23 bases between. Per germline, CDR1 MNHEY and CDR2 SMNVEV (reference sequence). The CDR3 coding sequence is TGTGCCAGCAGCTTGCGGGGGCCAACTAGCTTCCAAAACATTCAGTACTTC. Translated, it gives CASSLRGPTSFQNIQYF.

This chain uses TRBV3-1 (or the pseudogene TRBV3-2) with TRBJ2-1; no definite D call. Germline V lookup: CDR1 LGHDT, CDR2 YNNKEL (reference sequence). Trimming left V 2 bases short and J 2 bases short, with 4 bases between. The CDR3 is made up of 13 amino acids. The CDR3 loop is CASSQRAYNEQFF. For the CDR3, the DNA is TGTGCCAGCAGCCAACGGGCCTACAATGAGCAGTTCTTC.

This sequence joins TRBV4-1 and TRBJ2-4; the D gene is possibly TRBD1 (5 bases). CDR1 is MGHRA and CDR2 is YSYEKL in the germline V gene. Trimming removed 2 bases at V and 0 bases at J, with 11 bases between. The CDR3 is 16 amino acids. In DNA, the CDR3 is TGCGCCAGCAGCCAATCAATCGACAGAGCCAAAAACATTCAGTACTTC. Protein sequence: CASSQSIDRAKNIQYF.

This chain uses TRBV5-4 with TRBJ2-4, with a tentative D call TRBD2 (5 bases). The germline CDR1 and CDR2 sequences are SGHNT and YYREEE (reference sequence). The V end was cut by 1 base, the J end by 4 bases, with 12 bases between. The CDR3 contains 15 residues. The CDR3 DNA sequence: TGTGCCAGCAGCTTGAGGTCCAGCGGAAAAAACATTCAGTACTTC. Residues: CASSLRSSGKNIQYF.

The chain carries TRBV5-1 and TRBJ1-2; 9 bases fit TRBD1. With V trimmed by 3 bases and J by 7 bases, 10 bases remained unmatched. From germline, CDR1 is SGHRS and CDR2 YFSETQ. The CDR3 sequence is 15 residues long. CDR3 nucleotide sequence: TGCGCCAGCAGCTCGCCGGGACAGGGCAAATCTGGCTACACCTTC. This translates into CASSSPGQGKSGYTF.

The chain couples TRBV2 to TRBJ1-5; D is ambiguous. Germline V gives CDR1 SNHLY, CDR2 FYNNEI. V dropped 1 base and J dropped 5 bases, with 9 bases sitting between them. The CDR3 has 14 residues. CDR3 protein: CASSEVQVDQPQHF. For the CDR3, the DNA is TGTGCCAGCAGTGAAGTGCAGGTTGATCAGCCCCAGCATTTT.

This chain links TRBV6-6 with TRBJ1-1; D gene unclear. The germline V gene has CDR1 MNHNY and CDR2 SVGAGI (reference sequence). Trimming pared 2 bases from V and 0 bases from J, leaving 10 bases between. The CDR3 has 15 amino acids. The CDR3 loop reads CASSYREPMNTEAFF. The CDR3 DNA reads as TGTGCCAGCAGTTACCGGGAACCGATGAACACTGAAGCTTTCTTT.

The chain carries TRBV10-3 and TRBJ2-1; 14 nucleotides line up with TRBD2. J gave up 7 bases and V 6 bases, and 8 bases lay outside the gene matches. CDR3 length: 16 amino acids. Germline V gene lookup returns CDR1 ENHRY and CDR2 SYGVKD. In nucleotides, the CDR3 is TGTGCCATCAGCCCTAGACTAGCGGGAGGGAGTAATGAGCAGTTCTTC. It yields the protein CAISPRLAGGSNEQFF.

This clone was found once. J is TRBJ1-1 and V is TRBV2; possibly TRBD1 for D (5 bases). Germline-derived CDR1 and CDR2 are SNHLY and FYNNEI. There are 15 residues in the CDR3. V lost 5 bases and J lost 3, with 16 bases in between. The CDR3 loop reads CASSPGLGLDTEAFF. The CDR3 nucleotides read TGTGCCAGCAGTCCGGGACTCGGTCTCGACACTGAAGCTTTCTTT.

The CDR3 DNA sequence: TGTGCCAGCAGCGTAGCGACAAACGGATTCGCGGATACGCAGTATTTT. Protein sequence: CASSVATNGFADTQYF. The chain recombines TRBV9 with TRBJ2-3; no clear D. Germline CDR1 reads SGDLS; CDR2 reads YYNGEE. V was trimmed by 0 bases and J by 6 bases, leaving 17 bases between them. The CDR3 consists of 16 residues.

This clone was recorded once. The sample carries other DNA sequences with the same CDR3. The V gene is TRBV28, the J gene TRBJ2-7, with unresolved D. Germline CDR1 is MDHEN and CDR2 is SYDVKM. CDR3 length: 12 residues. V was cut by 4 bases and J by 2 bases, with 6 bases left in between. CDR3 nucleotides: TGTGCCAGCAGTTCCGTAACCTACGAGCAGTACTTC. Translating it yields CASSSVTYEQYF.

The sample holds one count of this clone. The chain is built from TRBV4-2 and TRBJ1-1; D gene uncertain. CDR3 size: 15 residues. The ends were cut back, 1 base at V and 2 bases at J, with 11 bases in the middle. Germline V gives CDR1 LGHNA, CDR2 YNFKEQ. CDR3 coding DNA: TGTGCCAGCAGCCAAGTCACGGGTCTTAACACTGAAGCTTTCTTT. It codes for CASSQVTGLNTEAFF.

The V and J genes are TRBV7-2 and TRBJ1-6; a possible D gene is TRBD1 (5 bases). In germline, CDR1 is SGHTA, CDR2 FQGNSA. The ends were cut back, 5 bases at V and 6 bases at J, with 14 bases in the middle. This CDR3 comprises 15 residues. CDR3 bases: TGTGCCAGCAGCGGGCGGGACGTACTTAATTCACCCCTCCACTTT. Protein: CASSGRDVLNSPLHF. The variable domain in full, completed from reference TRBV7-2 and TRBJ1-6, reads GAGVSQSPSNKVTEKGKDVELRCDPISGHTALYWYRQSLGQGLEFLIYFQGNSAPDKSGLPSDRFSAERTGGSVSTLTIQRTQQEDSAVYLCASSGRDVLNSPLHFGNGTRLTVT.

V is TRBV5-1 and J is TRBJ2-7; 12 bases match TRBD2. The CDR3 totals 15 residues. With V trimmed by 0 bases and J by 4 bases, 2 bases remained unmatched. The germline CDR1 and CDR2 sequences are SGHRS and YFSETQ. The CDR3: CASSLGTSGKYEQYF. For the CDR3, the DNA is TGCGCCAGCAGCTTGGGGACTAGCGGGAAATACGAGCAGTACTTC.

This chain links TRBV6-1 with TRBJ1-1; no firm D call. CDR1 and CDR2 from the germline V gene are MNHNS and SASEGT. The length of the CDR3 is 15 residues. The V and J ends lost 1 base and 4 bases respectively, with 13 bases between them. This chain's CDR3 is CASSEVPRTGTEAFF. The CDR3 bases are TGTGCCAGCAGTGAAGTACCTAGAACCGGCACTGAAGCTTTCTTT.

This clone was detected once. The CDR3 protein is CAVGAGEQYF. The CDR3 DNA reads TGTGCCGTTGGGGCGGGAGAGCAGTACTTC. The V call is TRBV27, the J call TRBJ2-7; weak D call: TRBD2 (6 bases). The germline V gene has CDR1 MNHEY and CDR2 SMNVEV (reference sequence). CDR3 size: 10 residues. The germline V and J ends were trimmed by 11 bases and 7 bases, with 12 bases remaining between them.

The chain uses TRBV10-3 and TRBJ2-1; 10 bases align to TRBD1. The CDR3 covers 15 residues. Germline CDR1 reads ENHRY; CDR2 reads SYGVKD. V dropped 3 bases and J dropped 4; count of bases not matched to a gene: 3. DNA of the CDR3: TGTGCCATCAGTGACGACAGGGGGCCTTACAATGAGCAGTTCTTC. This sequence encodes CAISDDRGPYNEQFF.

This chain connects TRBV30 to TRBJ2-3; 9 nucleotides agree with TRBD1. This CDR3 has 15 amino acids. V lost 0 bases and J lost 8; bases outside the gene matches: 9. Looked up from germline, CDR1 is GTSNPN and CDR2 is SVGIG (reference sequence). This chain's CDR3 is CAWSVFGTGFFTQYF. DNA for the CDR3: TGTGCCTGGAGTGTATTTGGGACAGGGTTTTTTACGCAGTATTTT.

The chain joins TRBV5-1 to TRBJ1-5, with 7 bases fitting TRBD1. V shed 4 bases, J shed 9 bases, and the junction held 7 bases outside the gene matches. Germline lookup yields CDR1 SGHRS and CDR2 YFSETQ. The CDR3 covers 13 residues. In DNA, the CDR3 is TGCGCCAGCAGCCCAGACCCAGGGGGGCCCCAGCATTTT. This translates into CASSPDPGGPQHF.

The chain uses TRBV5-1 and TRBJ2-5, with 10 positions matching TRBD1. Losses at the gene ends were 0 bases for V and 5 bases for J; bases not matched to a gene: 7. This CDR3 comprises 16 residues. The V gene's germline CDR1 is SGHRS and CDR2 YFSETQ. The chain's CDR3 is CASSLEGTGAWETQYF. The CDR3 DNA reads as TGCGCCAGCAGCTTGGAAGGGACAGGGGCATGGGAGACCCAGTACTTC.

This chain uses TRBV4-3 with TRBJ1-2; unclear D gene. The CDR3 contains 12 residues. Germline V gives CDR1 LGHNA, CDR2 YSLEER. Trimming took 0 bases from V and 8 from J, leaving 7 bases between them. CDR3 in DNA: TGCGCCAGCAGCCAAGATGGCGGCGGCTACACCTTC. Protein product: CASSQDGGGYTF.